In its sample, the clone carrying this T cell receptor (beta chain) was seen many times. TCRdb used MiXCR to reprocess the RT-PCR reads, holding one entry per CDR3 protein. The sample records around 700,000 distinct CDR3 sequences, 11% to 15% being singletons. The CDR3 is made up of 15 amino acids. Trimming stripped 6 bases from V and 0 bases from J, with 14 bases between. Germline values: CDR1 ENHRY, CDR2 SYGVKD. The sequenced material came from memory CD4+ T cells from blood. This chain uses TRBV10-3 with TRBJ1-2; a possible D gene is TRBD1 (5 bases). This sequence originates from a female donor in good health, serving as a healthy control. CDR3 in amino acids: CAIRDEGAANYGYTF. DNA for the CDR3: TGTGCCATCAGGGATGAAGGGGCGGCTAACTATGGCTACACCTTC.